This TCR beta chain was captured by sequencing in a study of radiotherapy plus CTLA-4 blockade in lung cancer. The table came from immunoSEQ multiplex PCR; TCRdb's copy has only in-frame clones and leaves some out. Of about 78,000 clones listed, around 85% are singletons. This CDR3 comprises 12 residues. CDR1 is SQVTM, CDR2 ANQGSEA, per germline. V gave up 8 bases and J gave up 5 bases, with 15 bases separating them. Regarding the study as a whole: Early clone dynamics of blood T cells, plus interferon-beta, reportedly predicted response best.

A remark on this clone: What it binds is unknown.

Chemo-refractory metastatic non-small-cell lung cancer patients underwent focal radiation alongside CTLA-4 blockade with ipilimumab. This specimen was peripheral blood, taken from a patient treated with radiotherapy plus ipilimumab. The genes are TRBV29-1 and TRBJ1-2; D not certain. This TCR came from a human donor with non-small cell lung cancer who had a partial response to radiotherapy plus ipilimumab. DNA of the CDR3: TGCAGCAGCGCCCCTGGCGGTTATGGCTACACCTTC. This translates into CSSAPGGYGYTF.